This TCR beta chain was identified in a study of blood T cell repertoires in COVID-19. Study-level information: Sites across the United States, Italy and Spain contributed samples from acute and convalescent COVID-19. In each case, the material was cDNA or gDNA derived from T cells, B-cell-depleted T cells, or PBMCs.

In the study's own analysis: It was from reference gene primer amplification that nucleated cell counts were estimated. The protocol was immunoSEQ multiplex PCR, while the TCRdb copy is restricted to in-frame clones and leaves out a portion. That table is the source of V, J and clone size, and D and trimming were worked out from the DNA. The sample carries 110,000 or so clones, around 84% recorded once. CDR1 and CDR2 from the germline V gene are SGHRS and YFSETQ. The germline V and J ends were trimmed by 6 bases and 0 bases, with 12 bases remaining between them. The CDR3 contains 14 residues. The J gene is TRBJ1-1, the V gene TRBV5-1, with D perhaps matching TRBD1 (6 bases). Sequencing used peripheral blood. This clonotype originated in a woman aged 80 or over with active or convalescent COVID-19. In DNA, the CDR3 is TGCGCCAGCACGACCGGACAGCTGAACACTGAAGCTTTCTTT. As protein: CASTTGQLNTEAFF.